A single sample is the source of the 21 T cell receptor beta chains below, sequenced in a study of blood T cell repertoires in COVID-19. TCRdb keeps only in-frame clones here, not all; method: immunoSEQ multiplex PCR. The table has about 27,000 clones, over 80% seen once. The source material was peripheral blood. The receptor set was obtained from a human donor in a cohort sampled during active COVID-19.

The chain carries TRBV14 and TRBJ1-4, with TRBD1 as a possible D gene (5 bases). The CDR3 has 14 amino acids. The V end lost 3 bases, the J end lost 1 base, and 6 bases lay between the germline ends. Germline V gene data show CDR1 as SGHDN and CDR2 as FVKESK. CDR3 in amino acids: CASSHGGTNEKLFF. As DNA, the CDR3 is TGTGCCAGCAGCCACGGGGGAACTAATGAAAAACTGTTTTTT.

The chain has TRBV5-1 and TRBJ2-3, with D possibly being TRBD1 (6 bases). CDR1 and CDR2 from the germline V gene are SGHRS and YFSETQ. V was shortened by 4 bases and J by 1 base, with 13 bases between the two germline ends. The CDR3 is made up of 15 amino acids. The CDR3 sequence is CASSTQGIGTDTQYF. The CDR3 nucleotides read TGCGCCAGCAGCACCCAGGGGATAGGCACAGATACGCAGTATTTT.

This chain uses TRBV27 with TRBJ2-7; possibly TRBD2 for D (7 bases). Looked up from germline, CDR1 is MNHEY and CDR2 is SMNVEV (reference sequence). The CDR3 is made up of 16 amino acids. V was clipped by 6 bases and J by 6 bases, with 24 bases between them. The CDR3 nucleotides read TGTGCCAGCAGACTCATAGGTGGGGGGGCCTCGGCCGAGCAGTACGTC. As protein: CASRLIGGGASAEQYV.

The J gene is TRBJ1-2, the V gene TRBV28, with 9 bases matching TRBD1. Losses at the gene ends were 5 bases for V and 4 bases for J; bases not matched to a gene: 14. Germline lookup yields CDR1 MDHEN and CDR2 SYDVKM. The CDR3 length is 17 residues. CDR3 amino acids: CASSGPGQGDVRYGYTF. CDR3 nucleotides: TGTGCCAGCAGTGGACCGGGACAGGGAGATGTACGCTATGGCTACACCTTC.

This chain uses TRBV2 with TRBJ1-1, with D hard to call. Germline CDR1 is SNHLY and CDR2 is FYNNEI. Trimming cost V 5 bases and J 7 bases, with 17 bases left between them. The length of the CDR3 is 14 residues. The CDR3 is CASSPAVTEHEAFF. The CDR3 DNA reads TGTGCCAGCAGTCCCGCGGTAACGGAGCATGAAGCTTTCTTT.

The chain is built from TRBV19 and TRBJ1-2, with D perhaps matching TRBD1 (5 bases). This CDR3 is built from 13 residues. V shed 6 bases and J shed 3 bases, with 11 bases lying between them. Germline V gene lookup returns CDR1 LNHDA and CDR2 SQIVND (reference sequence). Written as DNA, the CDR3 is TGTGCCAGTAGGACAGATGGGTACTATGGCTACACCTTC. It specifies CASRTDGYYGYTF.

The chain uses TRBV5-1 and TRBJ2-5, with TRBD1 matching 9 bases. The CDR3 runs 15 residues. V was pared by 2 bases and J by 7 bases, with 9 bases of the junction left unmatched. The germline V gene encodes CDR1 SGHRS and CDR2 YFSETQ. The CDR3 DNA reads TGCGCCAGCAGCTTAGGAGGGACAGGGCTCGGGACCCAGTACTTC. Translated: CASSLGGTGLGTQYF.

This CDR3 reads CASSVEGATNEKLFF. The CDR3 DNA follows: TGTGCCAGCAGCGTTGAGGGAGCAACTAATGAAAAACTGTTTTTT. This rearrangement joins TRBV9 to TRBJ1-4; D uncertain. V was pared by 2 bases and J by 0 bases, with 8 bases between. The CDR3 loop spans 15 amino acids. CDR1 and CDR2 from the germline V gene are SGDLS and YYNGEE.

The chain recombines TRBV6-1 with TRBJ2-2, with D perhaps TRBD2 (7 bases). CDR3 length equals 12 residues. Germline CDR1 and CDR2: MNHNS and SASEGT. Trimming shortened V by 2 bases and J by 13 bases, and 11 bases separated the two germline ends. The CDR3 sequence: CASSERGAGLFF. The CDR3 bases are TGTGCCAGCAGTGAACGGGGGGCGGGGCTGTTTTTT.

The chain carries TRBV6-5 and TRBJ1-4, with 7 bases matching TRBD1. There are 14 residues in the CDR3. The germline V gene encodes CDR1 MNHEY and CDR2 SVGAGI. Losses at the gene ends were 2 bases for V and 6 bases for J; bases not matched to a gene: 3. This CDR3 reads CASSYAGGHEKLFF. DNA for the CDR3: TGTGCCAGCAGTTACGCAGGGGGGCATGAAAAACTGTTTTTT.

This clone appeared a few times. CDR3 residues: CASSLNKHTEAFF. CDR3 nucleotides: TGTGCCAGCAGCTTAAACAAACACACTGAAGCTTTCTTT. V gene TRBV7-3 combines with J gene TRBJ1-1; D is uncertain. This CDR3 comprises 13 residues. The V gene's germline CDR1 is SGHTA and CDR2 FQGTGA. Trimming stripped 1 base from V and 3 bases from J, with 6 bases between.

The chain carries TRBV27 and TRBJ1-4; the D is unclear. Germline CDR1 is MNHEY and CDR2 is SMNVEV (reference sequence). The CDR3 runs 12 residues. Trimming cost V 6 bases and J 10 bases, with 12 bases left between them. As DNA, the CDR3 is TGTGCCAGCAGCATAGTTTCAGGAAAACTGTTTTTT. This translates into CASSIVSGKLFF.

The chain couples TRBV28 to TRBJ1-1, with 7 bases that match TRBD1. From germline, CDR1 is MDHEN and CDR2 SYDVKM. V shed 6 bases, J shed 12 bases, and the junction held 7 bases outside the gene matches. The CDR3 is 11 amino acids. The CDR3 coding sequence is TGTGCCAGCAGAACGACAGGGAAAACTTTCTTT. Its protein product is CASRTTGKTFF. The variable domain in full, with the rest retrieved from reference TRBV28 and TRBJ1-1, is DVKVTQSSRYLVKRTGEKVFLECVQDMDHENMFWYRQDPGLGLRLIYFSYDVKMKEKGDIPEGYSVSREKKERFSLILESASTNQTSMYLCASRTTGKTFFGQGTRLTVV.

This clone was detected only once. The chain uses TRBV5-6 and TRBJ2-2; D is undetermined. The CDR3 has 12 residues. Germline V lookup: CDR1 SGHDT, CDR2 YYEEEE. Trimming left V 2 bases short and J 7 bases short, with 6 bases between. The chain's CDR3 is CASSLVGGELFF. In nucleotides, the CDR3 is TGTGCCAGCAGCTTAGTCGGCGGGGAGCTGTTTTTT.

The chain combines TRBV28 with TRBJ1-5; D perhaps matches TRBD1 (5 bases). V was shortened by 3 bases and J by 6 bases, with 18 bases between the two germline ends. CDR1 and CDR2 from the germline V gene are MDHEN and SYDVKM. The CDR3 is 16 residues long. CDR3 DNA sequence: TGTGCCAGCAGTTTTCCCGGGGAGTTGGGGGGTCAGCCCCAGCATTTT. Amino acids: CASSFPGELGGQPQHF.

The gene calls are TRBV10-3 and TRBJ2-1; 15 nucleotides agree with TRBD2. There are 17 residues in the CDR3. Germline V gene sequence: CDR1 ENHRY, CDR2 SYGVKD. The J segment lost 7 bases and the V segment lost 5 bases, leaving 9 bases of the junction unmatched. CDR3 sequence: CAISQGLAGGPVNEQFF. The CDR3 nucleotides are TGTGCCATCAGTCAAGGACTAGCGGGGGGGCCGGTAAATGAGCAGTTCTTC.

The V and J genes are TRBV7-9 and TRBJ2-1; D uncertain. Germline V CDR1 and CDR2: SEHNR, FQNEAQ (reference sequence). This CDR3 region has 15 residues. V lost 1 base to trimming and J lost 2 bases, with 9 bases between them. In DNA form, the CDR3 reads TGTGCCAGCAGCTTAGACCCAGTCGCCTACAATGAGCAGTTCTTC. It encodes CASSLDPVAYNEQFF.

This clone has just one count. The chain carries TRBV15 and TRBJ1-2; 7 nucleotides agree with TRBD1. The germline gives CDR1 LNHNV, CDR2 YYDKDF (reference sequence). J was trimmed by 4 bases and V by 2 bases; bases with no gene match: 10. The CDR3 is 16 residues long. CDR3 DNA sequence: TGTGCCACCAGCAGAAATCCGAGACAGGGACCCTATGGCTACACCTTC. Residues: CATSRNPRQGPYGYTF.

The DNA of the CDR3 is TGTGCCAGCAGGGGATCGGGAACAGAAAAACTGTTTTTT. This encodes CASRGSGTEKLFF. V and J are TRBV6-6 and TRBJ1-4; no clear D. CDR1 and CDR2 from the germline V gene are MNHNY and SVGAGI (reference sequence). Deletions cut 6 bases from V and 8 bases from J, with 13 bases between. The CDR3 covers 13 residues.

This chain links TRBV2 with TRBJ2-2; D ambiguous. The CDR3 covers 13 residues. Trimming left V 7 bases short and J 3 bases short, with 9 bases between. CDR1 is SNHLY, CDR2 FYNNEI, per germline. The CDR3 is CASKPRDTGELFF. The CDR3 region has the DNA TGTGCCAGCAAGCCCCGGGACACCGGGGAGCTGTTTTTT.

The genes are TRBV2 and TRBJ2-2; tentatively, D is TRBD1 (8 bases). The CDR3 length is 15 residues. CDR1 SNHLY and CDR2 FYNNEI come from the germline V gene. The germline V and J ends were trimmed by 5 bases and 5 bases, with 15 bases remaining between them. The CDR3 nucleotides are TGTGCCAGCAGTACAGGGGGGGAAGGGACCGGGGAGCTGTTTTTT. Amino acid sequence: CASSTGGEGTGELFF.